The next 31 T cell receptor beta chains were all read from a single sample in a study of cytomegalovirus exposure and HLA in healthy donors. Method: immunoSEQ multiplex PCR; TCRdb's copy keeps in-frame clones and lacks some. The sample consists of around 60,000 clones, approximately 92% of them appearing once. The sample taken for sequencing was PBMCs. Receptors originate from a man younger than 35 in good health and CMV-seronegative.

V gene TRBV7-6 combines with J gene TRBJ2-7; a weak D match, TRBD2 (6 bases). V lost 0 bases to trimming and J lost 2 bases, with 11 bases between them. CDR1 is SGHVS, CDR2 FNYEAQ, per germline. The CDR3 has 15 residues. The CDR3 is CASSLAEGMPYEQYF. In DNA form, the CDR3 reads TGTGCCAGCAGCTTAGCGGAGGGAATGCCCTACGAGCAGTACTTC. Complete variable domain (other parts from reference TRBV7-6 and TRBJ2-7): GAGVSQSPRYKVTKRGQDVALRCDPISGHVSLYWYRQALGQGPEFLTYFNYEAQQDKSGLPNDRFSAERPEGSISTLTIQRTEQRDSAMYRCASSLAEGMPYEQYFGPGTRLTVT.

The chain is built from TRBV7-9 and TRBJ2-3; the D gene is possibly TRBD2 (7 bases). The CDR3 consists of 15 residues. V shed 3 bases and J shed 6 bases, with 16 bases lying between them. Per the germline V gene, CDR1 is SEHNR and CDR2 is FQNEAQ (reference sequence). The CDR3 nucleotides are TGTGCCAGCAGCTTGGCGGGGGCCCTGGGGGATACGCAGTATTTT. It translates to CASSLAGALGDTQYF.

The J gene is TRBJ2-3, the V gene TRBV7-2, with a weak D call TRBD2 (6 bases). Germline lookup yields CDR1 SGHTA and CDR2 FQGNSA. The CDR3 contains 14 residues. V was cut by 1 base and J by 2 bases, with 7 bases left in between. The CDR3 here is CASSLGGNTDTQYF. DNA of the CDR3: TGTGCCAGCAGCTTAGGCGGGAACACAGATACGCAGTATTTT.

The chain carries TRBV6-4 and TRBJ2-1, with 9 nucleotides matching TRBD2. Germline-derived CDR1 and CDR2 are MRHNA and SNTAGT. Trimming at V came to 0 bases and at J to 6 bases, leaving 3 bases not matched to a gene. This CDR3 spans 15 amino acids. CDR3 sequence (DNA): TGTGCCAGCAGTGACTCGGGTAGCGGGAGCAATGAGCAGTTCTTC. This gives the protein CASSDSGSGSNEQFF.

The rearrangement links TRBV6-5 to TRBJ1-1, with D possibly TRBD1 on 6 matching bases. CDR1 and CDR2 from the germline V gene are MNHEY and SVGAGI. Trimming stripped 0 bases from V and 6 bases from J, with 11 bases between. This CDR3 has 14 amino acids. The CDR3 sequence: CASSYSRRTAEAFF. The CDR3 bases are TGTGCCAGCAGTTACTCGAGAAGGACAGCTGAAGCTTTCTTT.

The chain couples TRBV7-3 to TRBJ1-2, with 8 bases that match TRBD1. There are 15 residues in the CDR3. Unmatched junction bases numbered 9, after V lost 1 base and J lost 8 bases. CDR1 is SGHTA and CDR2 is FQGTGA in the germline V gene. The CDR3 region has the DNA TGTGCCAGCAGCTTAAACGGGGGACAGGATGGAGGCTACACCTTC. Amino acids: CASSLNGGQDGGYTF.

The chain uses TRBV6-5 and TRBJ1-1, with TRBD1 matching over 7 bases. Trimming took 7 bases from V and 1 from J; bases not matched to a gene: 3. The CDR3 totals 13 residues. The germline CDR1 and CDR2 sequences are MNHEY and SVGAGI. CDR3 nucleotide sequence: TGTGCCAGCACCCAGGGGGAGAACACTGAAGCTTTCTTT. Amino acids: CASTQGENTEAFF.

The J gene is TRBJ2-1, the V gene TRBV18, with 9 bases matching TRBD2. V lost 1 base and J lost 6; bases outside the gene matches: 7. CDR3 length: 16 residues. CDR1 and CDR2 from the germline V gene are KGHSH and LQKENI. The CDR3, as DNA: TGTGCCAGCTCACCACTTTTGCGGGAGGGCCGCAATGAGCAGTTCTTC. Its translation: CASSPLLREGRNEQFF.

The chain has TRBV6-1 and TRBJ2-2; tentative D call: TRBD1 (6 bases). The CDR3 has 16 residues. V lost 3 bases and J 5 bases, leaving 16 bases between the germline ends. Germline V gene lookup returns CDR1 MNHNS and CDR2 SASEGT. For the CDR3, the DNA is TGTGCCAGCAGTGACCCGACAGGCCGGTTGACCGGGGAGCTGTTTTTT. Amino acid sequence: CASSDPTGRLTGELFF.

The chain employs TRBV11-2 and TRBJ1-1, with D possibly matching TRBD1 (5 bases). V was pared by 3 bases and J by 11 bases, with 22 bases between. Germline CDR1 and CDR2: SGHAT and FQNNGV. CDR3 length: 15 amino acids. The CDR3 nucleotides are TGTGCCAGCAGCTTTCCCCTGGGGGAGGGGACTCGTGCTTTCTTT. The encoded protein is CASSFPLGEGTRAFF.

This chain joins TRBV5-6 and TRBJ1-4; possible D gene TRBD1, 5 bases. CDR1 and CDR2 from the germline V gene are SGHDT and YYEEEE. CDR3 length equals 15 residues. V lost 4 bases, J lost 8 bases, and 18 bases lay in between. DNA for the CDR3: TGTGCCAGCAGCCCCACGCGGGGCCCCACGGAAAAACTGTTTTTT. Its translation: CASSPTRGPTEKLFF.

The CDR3 DNA sequence: TGTGCCAGCAGTCGGACTTTTAGCACAGATACGCAGTATTTT. Its translation is CASSRTFSTDTQYF. The J gene is TRBJ2-3, the V gene TRBV27; tentative D call: TRBD2 (5 bases). From germline, CDR1 is MNHEY and CDR2 SMNVEV (reference sequence). The CDR3 is 14 amino acids. With 5 bases removed from V and 0 bases from J, the gap between germline ends came to 9 bases.

In its sample, this clone was seen once. V and J are TRBV5-5 and TRBJ1-1; 9 bases map to TRBD1. The length of the CDR3 is 15 residues. CDR1 and CDR2 (germline): SGHKS, YYEKEE (reference sequence). V shed 3 bases, J shed 5 bases, and the junction held 8 bases outside the gene matches. Written as DNA, the CDR3 is TGTGCCAGCAGCTGGGGACAGGGTAGGAGAACTGAAGCTTTCTTT. Its translation: CASSWGQGRRTEAFF.

The chain's CDR3 is CASGLRDRGSTQYF. The CDR3 DNA reads TGTGCCAGCGGTCTCCGGGACAGGGGTAGTACGCAGTATTTT. The chain carries TRBV11-2 and TRBJ2-3; TRBD1 agrees at 10 bases. Germline-derived CDR1 and CDR2 are SGHAT and FQNNGV. J lost 8 bases, V lost 8 bases, and 10 bases had no gene match. This CDR3 spans 14 amino acids.

The genes are TRBV29-1 and TRBJ2-7; 8 bases are shared with TRBD1. CDR1 is SQVTM, CDR2 ANQGSEA, per germline. The length of the CDR3 is 14 residues. The ends lost 7 bases at V and 0 bases at J; junction bases unmatched: 8. CDR3 protein: CSAKDRVVSYEQYF. In DNA, the CDR3 is TGCAGCGCCAAGGACAGGGTGGTCTCCTACGAGCAGTACTTC.

V gene TRBV14 combines with J gene TRBJ2-3, with D possibly matching TRBD2 (5 bases). The CDR3 covers 15 residues. Trimming removed 4 bases at V and 2 bases at J, with 13 bases between. Germline assignment: CDR1 SGHDN and CDR2 FVKESK. CDR3 nucleotides: TGTGCCAGCAGCCGGGTAGGCGGGCCCACAGATACGCAGTATTTT. It specifies CASSRVGGPTDTQYF. The full variable domain, its missing parts supplied by reference TRBV14 and TRBJ2-3, is EAGVTQFPSHSVIEKGQTVTLRCDPISGHDNLYWYRRVMGKEIKFLLHFVKESKQDESGMPNNRFLAERTGGTYSTLKVQPAELEDSGVYFCASSRVGGPTDTQYFGPGTRLTVL.

The V and J genes are TRBV2 and TRBJ2-7, with 11 positions matching TRBD2. Germline V CDR1 and CDR2: SNHLY, FYNNEI. CDR3 length equals 11 residues. Trimming at V came to 9 bases and at J to 11 bases, leaving 6 bases not matched to a gene. The CDR3: CARGVAGGKYF. DNA for the CDR3: TGTGCCAGAGGGGTAGCGGGAGGGAAGTACTTC.

This CDR3 reads CASKRVSDYEQYF. The CDR3, as DNA: TGTGCCAGCAAGAGGGTCTCTGACTACGAGCAGTACTTC. J is TRBJ2-7 and V is TRBV27, with TRBD2 as a possible D gene (5 bases). The CDR3 is made up of 13 amino acids. V was cut by 7 bases and J by 3 bases, with 13 bases left in between. CDR1 and CDR2 from the germline V gene are MNHEY and SMNVEV (reference sequence).

This clone was seen once. The chain couples TRBV4-1 to TRBJ2-7, with 14 nucleotides matching TRBD2. This CDR3 region has 19 residues. V shed 4 bases, J shed 1 base, and the junction held 12 bases outside the gene matches. CDR1 and CDR2 (germline): MGHRA, YSYEKL. Written as DNA, the CDR3 is TGCGCCAGCAGCCTCTTAGCCGGGACTAGCGGGAGCCTGTCCTACGAGCAGTACTTC. It is translated as CASSLLAGTSGSLSYEQYF.

The chain carries TRBV19 and TRBJ1-5; D perhaps matches TRBD1 (5 bases). This CDR3 has 14 residues. The germline V gene has CDR1 LNHDA and CDR2 SQIVND (reference sequence). Trimming cost V 6 bases and J 0 bases, with 9 bases left between them. The CDR3 region has the DNA TGTGCCAGTAGAGACAGATATAGCAATCAGCCCCAGCATTTT. Amino acid sequence: CASRDRYSNQPQHF.

This chain joins TRBV18 and TRBJ2-7, with 8 bases that match TRBD2. The CDR3 totals 13 residues. The V gene end was trimmed by 6 bases and the J gene end by 3 bases; junction bases not matched to a gene: 4. CDR1 is KGHSH, CDR2 LQKENI, per germline. The CDR3 spells CASSVRGGYEQYF. The CDR3 region has the DNA TGTGCCAGCTCGGTCCGGGGGGGCTACGAGCAGTACTTC.

This chain links TRBV13 with TRBJ2-7; 7 bases are shared with TRBD2. Trimming at V came to 5 bases and at J to 3 bases, leaving 4 bases not matched to a gene. Per germline, CDR1 PRHDT and CDR2 FYEKMQ (reference sequence). The CDR3 sequence is 13 residues long. CDR3 in amino acids: CASSPGRGYEQYF. CDR3 nucleotides: TGTGCCAGCAGCCCGGGGAGGGGCTACGAGCAGTACTTC.

The rearrangement joins TRBV19 to TRBJ1-5; D is perhaps TRBD1 (6 bases). The CDR3 extends over 14 amino acids. CDR1 LNHDA and CDR2 SQIVND come from the germline V gene (reference sequence). Trimming left V 3 bases short and J 7 bases short, with 13 bases between. The CDR3 DNA reads TGTGCCAGTAGTATGGAACAGGGATGGCAGCCCCAGCATTTT. It encodes CASSMEQGWQPQHF.

This clone was counted once. The rearrangement joins TRBV5-4 to TRBJ2-3; the match to TRBD2 covers 7 bases. V shed 0 bases and J 5 bases; nucleotides not matched to a gene: 3. CDR1 and CDR2 from the germline V gene are SGHNT and YYREEE (reference sequence). The CDR3 length is 14 residues. CDR3 in DNA: TGTGCCAGCAGCTTGGTGTGGGAGGGAGATACGCAGTATTTT. As protein: CASSLVWEGDTQYF.

In DNA form, the CDR3 reads TGTGCCAGCAGCCCCCCGGGACTAGCGGGAGACAAGGGGTTCTTC. Translation: CASSPPGLAGDKGFF. This chain links TRBV6-5 with TRBJ2-1; TRBD2 matches 14 bases. This CDR3 region has 15 residues. V shed 6 bases and J 15 bases; nucleotides not matched to a gene: 13. In germline, CDR1 is MNHEY, CDR2 SVGAGI.

The rearrangement joins TRBV28 to TRBJ1-4; TRBD1 agrees at 7 bases. Trimming cost V 8 bases and J 7 bases; bases outside gene matches: 13. From germline, CDR1 is MDHEN and CDR2 SYDVKM. The CDR3 spans 15 residues. CDR3 DNA sequence: TGTGCCAGCCAATACTACCGGGACAGAGGTGAAAAACTGTTTTTT. This encodes CASQYYRDRGEKLFF.

The rearrangement uses TRBV18 and TRBJ1-5, with D unresolved. The CDR3 length is 14 residues. The V and J ends lost 1 base and 5 bases respectively, with 9 bases between them. Germline V gene sequence: CDR1 KGHSH, CDR2 LQKENI. The CDR3 nucleotides read TGTGCCAGCTCACCACGGGAGGGCCATCAGCCCCAGCATTTT. It translates to CASSPREGHQPQHF.

V is TRBV6-5 and J is TRBJ1-2, with 8 bases fitting TRBD1. The CDR3 contains 13 residues. The germline V gene has CDR1 MNHEY and CDR2 SVGAGI. J was trimmed by 6 bases and V by 5 bases; bases with no gene match: 5. The DNA of the CDR3 is TGTGCCAGCAGTCCAGGACAGGGCAATGGCTACACCTTC. Translation: CASSPGQGNGYTF.

The V and J genes are TRBV28 and TRBJ1-2; 8 positions match TRBD1. Trimming removed 5 bases from V and 4 bases from J; junction bases left unmatched: 6. The germline V gene has CDR1 MDHEN and CDR2 SYDVKM. The CDR3 runs 14 residues. The CDR3 bases are TGTGCCAGCAGTAGGACAGGGCGAAGCTATGGCTACACCTTC. It encodes CASSRTGRSYGYTF.

This rearrangement joins TRBV4-2 to TRBJ2-5; perhaps TRBD2 as D (6 bases). Germline V gene data show CDR1 as LGHNA and CDR2 as YNFKEQ. V was trimmed by 4 bases and J by 2 bases, leaving 14 bases between them. The CDR3 is 15 amino acids. For the CDR3, the DNA is TGTGCCAGCAGCCGGGGGGTGGCGGAGCAAGAGACCCAGTACTTC. Its protein product is CASSRGVAEQETQYF.

The chain links TRBV6-5 to TRBJ2-3; possible D gene TRBD2, 6 bases. In germline, CDR1 is MNHEY, CDR2 SVGAGI. Trimming removed 6 bases from V and 5 bases from J, with 18 bases in between. The CDR3 extends over 15 amino acids. The CDR3 coding sequence is TGTGCCAGCAGGAGGATAGCGGCCCCACAAGATACGCAGTATTTT. Translated, it gives CASRRIAAPQDTQYF.